Listed here are 25 T cell receptor beta chains from one sample, sequenced in a study of blood T cell repertoires in COVID-19. Assay used: immunoSEQ multiplex PCR; TCRdb lists only in-frame clones, some missing. The sample includes approximately 490,000 clones, about 88% seen only once; the top ten take just over 8%. Sample: PBMCs or T cells enriched from blood (not recorded which). The receptors stem from a woman between 55 and 75 years old who had recovered from COVID-19.

This clone was counted a few times. This chain uses TRBV24-1 with TRBJ1-1; no firm D call. Germline values: CDR1 KGHDR, CDR2 SFDVKD. This CDR3 has 13 amino acids. Deletions cut 2 bases from V and 6 bases from J, with 9 bases between. The CDR3 region has the DNA TGTGCCACCAGTGATTCGAGGAAGGCTGAAGCTTTCTTT. It is translated as CATSDSRKAEAFF.

The chain links TRBV11-2 to TRBJ2-5; TRBD1 matches 9 bases. V lost 5 bases, J lost 4 bases, and 17 bases stayed unmatched. Looked up from germline, CDR1 is SGHAT and CDR2 is FQNNGV. This CDR3 spans 18 amino acids. As DNA, the CDR3 is TGTGCCAGCAGCCCCTCCCGAGGGACAGGGCGTGAGGGAGAGACCCAGTACTTC. This translates into CASSPSRGTGREGETQYF. Drawing the rest from reference TRBV11-2 and TRBJ2-5, the complete variable domain is EAGVAQSPRYKIIEKRQSVAFWCNPISGHATLYWYQQILGQGPKLLIQFQNNGVVDDSQLPKDRFSAERLKGVDSTLKIQPAKLEDSAVYLCASSPSRGTGREGETQYFGPGTRLLVL.

The CDR3 protein is CASSLEAGNQETQYF. In DNA form, the CDR3 reads TGTGCCAGCAGCTTAGAGGCAGGGAACCAAGAGACCCAGTACTTC. The genes are TRBV11-2 and TRBJ2-5; D may be TRBD1 (5 bases). The ends were cut back, 0 bases at V and 0 bases at J, with 8 bases in the middle. This CDR3 is built from 15 residues. Germline V gene sequence: CDR1 SGHAT, CDR2 FQNNGV.

The J gene is TRBJ2-3, the V gene TRBV5-1, with 7 bases lining up with TRBD1. The CDR3 has 16 amino acids. Germline trimming cut 2 bases from V and 1 base from J; bases unmatched to any gene: 7. CDR1 is SGHRS and CDR2 is YFSETQ in the germline V gene. The CDR3 is CASSLGGMSGTDTQYF. In DNA, the CDR3 is TGCGCCAGCAGCTTAGGGGGCATGAGTGGCACAGATACGCAGTATTTT.

V is TRBV5-1 and J is TRBJ2-2; D unresolved. Per germline, CDR1 SGHRS and CDR2 YFSETQ. V lost 1 base, J lost 0 bases, and 7 bases lay in between. CDR3 length: 15 amino acids. The chain's CDR3 is CASSLPTSNTGELFF. As DNA, the CDR3 is TGCGCCAGCAGCTTGCCTACCTCGAACACCGGGGAGCTGTTTTTT.

The chain recombines TRBV11-3 with TRBJ1-3, with TRBD1 identical over 8 bases. V gave up 4 bases and J gave up 2 bases; unmatched junction bases: 1. The CDR3 runs 14 residues. Germline-derived CDR1 and CDR2 are SGHNT and YENEEA. CDR3 residues: CASSSTGAGNTIYF. CDR3 sequence (DNA): TGTGCCAGCAGCTCGACAGGGGCTGGAAACACCATATATTTT.

The chain combines TRBV18 with TRBJ2-4; 7 bases match TRBD2. CDR1 is KGHSH and CDR2 is LQKENI in the germline V gene. This CDR3 is 14 amino acids long. Germline trimming cut 3 bases from V and 2 bases from J; bases unmatched to any gene: 1. The CDR3 DNA reads TGTGCCAGCTCACCGGGACTATCCAAAAACATTCAGTACTTC. It codes for CASSPGLSKNIQYF.

The rearrangement uses TRBV19 and TRBJ2-3, with unresolved D. Trimming pared 6 bases from V and 2 bases from J, leaving 12 bases between. Germline loops: CDR1 LNHDA, CDR2 SQIVND (reference sequence). CDR3 length equals 14 residues. CDR3 sequence: CASSLVAFTDTQYF. CDR3 coding DNA: TGTGCCAGTAGCTTAGTTGCATTCACAGATACGCAGTATTTT.

The chain has TRBV5-1 and TRBJ1-5, with D unresolved. Germline CDR1 is SGHRS and CDR2 is YFSETQ. This CDR3 region has 13 residues. The ends were cut back, 1 base at V and 4 bases at J, with 6 bases in the middle. CDR3 in amino acids: CASSLTENQPQHF. The CDR3 coding sequence is TGCGCCAGCAGCTTGACAGAGAATCAGCCCCAGCATTTT. Using reference TRBV5-1 and TRBJ1-5 for the parts outside the CDR3, the full variable domain is KAGVTQTPRYLIKTRGQQVTLSCSPISGHRSVSWYQQTPGQGLQFLFEYFSETQRNKGNFPGRFSGRQFSNSRSEMNVSTLELGDSALYLCASSLTENQPQHFGDGTRLSIL.

This sequence joins TRBV29-1 and TRBJ2-5; 8 bases are shared with TRBD1. Trimming cost V 3 bases and J 2 bases; bases outside gene matches: 11. This CDR3 is 16 amino acids long. Germline V gives CDR1 SQVTM, CDR2 ANQGSEA. CDR3 region: CSVDNTAGQGQETQYF. In DNA, the CDR3 is TGCAGCGTTGACAATACCGCTGGACAGGGTCAAGAGACCCAGTACTTC.

The chain joins TRBV11-2 to TRBJ1-4; D is unclear. Germline V gene sequence: CDR1 SGHAT, CDR2 FQNNGV. V dropped 3 bases and J dropped 5 bases, with 13 bases sitting between them. This CDR3 is built from 15 residues. The DNA of the CDR3 is TGTGCCAGCAGCTTCCGGGCCTGGGAGAATGAAAAACTGTTTTTT. Encoded protein: CASSFRAWENEKLFF.

The chain links TRBV2 to TRBJ2-3; the match to TRBD2 covers 14 bases. Germline V gene data show CDR1 as SNHLY and CDR2 as FYNNEI. The V gene end was trimmed by 4 bases and the J gene end by 6 bases; junction bases not matched to a gene: 12. There are 18 residues in the CDR3. CDR3 nucleotide sequence: TGTGCCAGCAGTGGACTAGCGGGGGGGCAGGTCCCCTTTGATACGCAGTATTTT. Translated: CASSGLAGGQVPFDTQYF.

This sequence joins TRBV5-1 and TRBJ2-5, with 9 bases aligning to TRBD1. This CDR3 region has 15 residues. The trim removed 4 bases at V and 5 bases at J, leaving 9 bases unmatched. Looked up from germline, CDR1 is SGHRS and CDR2 is YFSETQ. The CDR3 DNA follows: TGCGCCAGCAGCCGCTCCCCAGGACAGGGGGAGACCCAGTACTTC. Translated, it gives CASSRSPGQGETQYF.

This clone was observed a single time. This chain joins TRBV29-1 and TRBJ2-3, with a weak D call TRBD1 (5 bases). There are 11 residues in the CDR3. The germline gives CDR1 SQVTM, CDR2 ANQGSEA. The ends were cut back, 5 bases at V and 6 bases at J, with 9 bases in the middle. Here the CDR3 reads CSVWQGDTQYF. CDR3 sequence (DNA): TGCAGCGTTTGGCAGGGTGATACGCAGTATTTT.

This chain joins TRBV5-6 and TRBJ1-1, with D unclear. With 3 bases removed from V and 8 bases from J, the gap between germline ends came to 20 bases. Germline CDR1 reads SGHDT; CDR2 reads YYEEEE. The CDR3 has 15 residues. CDR3 amino acids: CASSYGPGSVLEAFF. CDR3 DNA sequence: TGTGCCAGCAGCTATGGCCCAGGTTCGGTATTGGAAGCTTTCTTT.

J is TRBJ1-4 and V is TRBV7-9; TRBD1 matches at 7 bases. The ends lost 5 bases at V and 8 bases at J; junction bases unmatched: 8. This CDR3 region has 14 residues. Germline lookup yields CDR1 SEHNR and CDR2 FQNEAQ (reference sequence). In nucleotides, the CDR3 is TGTGCCAGCAGCCCCGGACAGGCCCAAGAAAAACTGTTTTTT. Translating it yields CASSPGQAQEKLFF.

With respect to this clone: This specimen includes other DNA sequences encoding the same CDR3. The chain links TRBV7-9 to TRBJ2-5, with 12 bases matching TRBD1. The V segment lost 5 bases and the J segment 4 bases; nucleotides outside the gene matches: 14. This CDR3 has 18 amino acids. Germline-derived CDR1 and CDR2 are SEHNR and FQNEAQ (reference sequence). The CDR3 loop is CASSQQTGTGGKGETQYF. CDR3 coding DNA: TGTGCCAGCAGCCAGCAAACCGGGACAGGGGGCAAGGGAGAGACCCAGTACTTC.

This clone has more than one count but fewer than ten. The chain joins TRBV28 to TRBJ1-4; 7 bases are shared with TRBD1. Germline V gives CDR1 MDHEN, CDR2 SYDVKM. J gave up 8 bases and V 4 bases, and 7 bases lay outside the gene matches. This CDR3 region has 14 residues. CDR3 amino acids: CASSSSDRVEKLFF. CDR3 bases: TGTGCCAGCAGTTCTTCTGACAGGGTCGAAAAACTGTTTTTT.

The chain couples TRBV7-6 to TRBJ2-3; D gene ambiguous. The CDR3 covers 14 residues. Trimming took 7 bases from V and 2 from J, leaving 13 bases between them. Per germline, CDR1 SGHVS and CDR2 FNYEAQ. The CDR3 DNA sequence: TGTGCCAGCACCCCCCTAGGCCCCACAGATACGCAGTATTTT. Its protein is CASTPLGPTDTQYF.

The V and J genes are TRBV5-8 and TRBJ2-7; D is perhaps TRBD1 (6 bases). CDR1 is SGHTS and CDR2 is YDEGEE in the germline V gene. V shed 4 bases and J shed 6 bases, with 11 bases lying between them. The CDR3 covers 12 residues. Here the CDR3 reads CASSGEGGEQYF. The CDR3 DNA reads as TGTGCCAGCAGCGGAGAAGGGGGCGAGCAGTACTTC.

The V and J genes are TRBV24-1 and TRBJ2-1; 14 bases fit TRBD2. This CDR3 has 18 amino acids. CDR1 and CDR2 from the germline V gene are KGHDR and SFDVKD. V lost 3 bases to trimming and J lost 9 bases; unmatched junction nucleotides: 12. Written as DNA, the CDR3 is TGTGCCACCAGTGATGCGACTAGCGGGGGGGCTAAATGGGCTGAGCAGTTCTTC. It codes for CATSDATSGGAKWAEQFF.

The chain links TRBV19 to TRBJ2-4; 10 nucleotides line up with TRBD1. V gave up 3 bases and J gave up 3 bases; unmatched junction bases: 5. Germline-derived CDR1 and CDR2 are LNHDA and SQIVND (reference sequence). The CDR3 is 16 residues long. Here the CDR3 reads CASSMTGGEVKNIQYF. The CDR3 DNA follows: TGTGCCAGTAGTATGACAGGGGGCGAAGTCAAAAACATTCAGTACTTC.

The genes are TRBV6-5 and TRBJ1-3, with D hard to call. This CDR3 spans 15 amino acids. V was clipped by 2 bases and J by 0 bases, with 8 bases between them. Germline V gene sequence: CDR1 MNHEY, CDR2 SVGAGI. The chain's CDR3 is CASSYTLNSGNTIYF. Here the CDR3 DNA reads TGTGCCAGCAGTTACACCCTAAACTCTGGAAACACCATATATTTT.

This chain uses TRBV28 with TRBJ2-3; a weak D match, TRBD1 (5 bases). V was clipped by 7 bases and J by 5 bases, with 13 bases between them. The CDR3 has 13 amino acids. Germline CDR1 and CDR2: MDHEN and SYDVKM. The CDR3 reads CASTSSQEDTQYF. The CDR3 coding sequence is TGTGCCAGCACTTCCTCACAGGAAGATACGCAGTATTTT. The variable domain in full, completed from reference TRBV28 and TRBJ2-3, reads DVKVTQSSRYLVKRTGEKVFLECVQDMDHENMFWYRQDPGLGLRLIYFSYDVKMKEKGDIPEGYSVSREKKERFSLILESASTNQTSMYLCASTSSQEDTQYFGPGTRLTVL.

Here the CDR3 DNA reads TGCGCCAGCAGATCTATACCGGGACAGGGGGATTCACCCCTCCACTTT. Its protein is CASRSIPGQGDSPLHF. The V and J genes are TRBV5-1 and TRBJ1-6; the match to TRBD1 covers 11 bases. CDR1 is SGHRS, CDR2 YFSETQ, per germline. The J segment lost 8 bases and the V segment lost 5 bases, leaving 9 bases of the junction unmatched. This CDR3 spans 16 amino acids.